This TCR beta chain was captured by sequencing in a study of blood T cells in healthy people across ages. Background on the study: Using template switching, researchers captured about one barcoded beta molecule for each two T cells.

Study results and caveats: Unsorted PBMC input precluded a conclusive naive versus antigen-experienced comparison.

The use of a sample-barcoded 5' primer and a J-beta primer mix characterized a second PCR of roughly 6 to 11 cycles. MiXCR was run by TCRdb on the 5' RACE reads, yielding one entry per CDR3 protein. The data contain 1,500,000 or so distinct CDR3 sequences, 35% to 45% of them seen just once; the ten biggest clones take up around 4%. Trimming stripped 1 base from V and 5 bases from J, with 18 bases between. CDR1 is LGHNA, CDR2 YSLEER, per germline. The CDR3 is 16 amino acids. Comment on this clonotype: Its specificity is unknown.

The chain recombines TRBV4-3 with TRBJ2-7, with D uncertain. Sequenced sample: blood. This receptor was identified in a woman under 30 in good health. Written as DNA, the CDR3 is TGCGCCAGCAGCCAAGTCCCGTTCGGGCAGGCGGACGAGCAGTACTTC. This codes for CASSQVPFGQADEQYF.